This T cell receptor beta chain was sequenced during a study of cytomegalovirus exposure and HLA in healthy donors. Study conclusions and caveats: When presence/absence was analysed, sequencing depth was taken to be roughly uniform across donors.

PCR primers comprised 60 Vbeta and 13 Jbeta primers. In the original processing: Unique TCR beta chains totaled around 86 million in a later count, with approximately 10 million of them shared. Profiling relied on immunoSEQ multiplex PCR, and the TCRdb table lists in-frame clones only, not all of them. That table supplies the V and J calls and clone size; D and trimming were determined from the DNA. The sample yields more than 110,000 clones, roughly four fifths seen once. This clone was seen more than once but under ten times. Its antigen is not known. The germline CDR1 and CDR2 sequences are KGHSH and LQKENI. The CDR3 runs 16 residues. J gave up 8 bases and V 1 base, and 9 bases lay outside the gene matches.

This sequence joins TRBV18 and TRBJ1-4, with 8 positions matching TRBD1. The specimen was PBMCs. The sequence came from a woman aged 50 to 60 in good health and CMV-seropositive. The CDR3 DNA reads TGTGCCAGCTCACCACGAGGACAGGGCGTACCCGAAAAACTGTTTTTT. Its protein is CASSPRGQGVPEKLFF.